The entry that follows covers one T cell receptor beta chain sequence. This CDR3 is built from 14 residues. Germline V lookup: CDR1 KGHSH, CDR2 LQKENI. V was clipped by 4 bases and J by 8 bases; unmatched bases: 7. This record belongs to a study of blood T cell repertoires in COVID-19. TCRdb keeps only in-frame clones here, not all; method: immunoSEQ multiplex PCR. This table has just over 650,000 clones, around 89% appearing once. The rearrangement links TRBV18 to TRBJ1-2; TRBD1 aligns across 10 bases. Sequencing input: peripheral blood. The receptor's source is a woman under 30 with acute or convalescent COVID-19. For the CDR3, the DNA is TGTGCCAGCTCACGAGAAAGACAGGGGGCCGGCTACACCTTC. It is translated as CASSRERQGAGYTF.